Shown below are 3 T cell receptor beta chains from a single sample sequenced in a study of beta chain features in type 1 diabetes. Sequenced material consisted of expressed TCRB transcripts (all of the isolated RNA was reverse transcribed). Measured with immunoSEQ multiplex PCR; TCRdb has only the in-frame clones, and not every one. The sample contains some 400,000 clones, around 16% of which appear only once. The source material was naive CD4+ T cells from blood. The source is a woman in her late teens or twenties in good health.

This clone has a handful of counts. The chain carries TRBV5-1 and TRBJ2-7; TRBD2 agrees at 8 bases. Trimming at V came to 0 bases and at J to 3 bases, leaving 5 bases not matched to a gene. The CDR3 totals 15 residues. The germline CDR1 and CDR2 sequences are SGHRS and YFSETQ. This CDR3 is CASSLAGGGSYEQYF. The CDR3 nucleotides read TGCGCCAGCAGCTTGGCGGGAGGGGGAAGCTACGAGCAGTACTTC.

A few counts support this clone. The genes are TRBV7-2 and TRBJ2-7; 9 bases line up with TRBD2. CDR3 length: 15 amino acids. CDR1 and CDR2 from the germline V gene are SGHTA and FQGNSA. J gave up 4 bases and V 1 base, and 5 bases lay outside the gene matches. In DNA form, the CDR3 reads TGTGCCAGCAGCTTAGGTTTGGGACTAGCTTACGAGCAGTACTTC. Amino acid sequence: CASSLGLGLAYEQYF.

This clone showed up just a few times. The V gene is TRBV4-3, the J gene TRBJ2-1; maybe TRBD1 (6 bases). The CDR3 extends over 15 amino acids. V lost 4 bases and J lost 6, with 16 bases in between. Germline values: CDR1 LGHNA, CDR2 YSLEER. CDR3 sequence: CASSRTLTGFNEQFF. The CDR3 DNA follows: TGCGCCAGCAGCCGAACGCTCACAGGGTTCAATGAGCAGTTCTTC.